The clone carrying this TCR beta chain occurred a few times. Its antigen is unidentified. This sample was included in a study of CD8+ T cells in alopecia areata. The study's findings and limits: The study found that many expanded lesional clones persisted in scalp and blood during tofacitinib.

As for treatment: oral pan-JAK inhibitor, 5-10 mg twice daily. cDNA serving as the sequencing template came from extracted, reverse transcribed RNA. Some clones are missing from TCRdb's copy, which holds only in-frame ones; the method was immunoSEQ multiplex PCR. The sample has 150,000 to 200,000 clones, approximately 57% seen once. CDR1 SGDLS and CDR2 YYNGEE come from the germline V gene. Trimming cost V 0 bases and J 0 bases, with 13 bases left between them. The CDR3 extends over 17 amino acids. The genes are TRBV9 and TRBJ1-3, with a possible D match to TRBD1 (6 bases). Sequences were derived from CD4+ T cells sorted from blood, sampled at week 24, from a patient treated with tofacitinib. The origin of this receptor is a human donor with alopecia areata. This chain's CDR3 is CASSVGRGGLSGNTIYF. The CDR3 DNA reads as TGTGCCAGCAGCGTAGGCCGCGGGGGCCTCTCTGGAAACACCATATATTTT.